The next 8 T cell receptor beta chains were all read from a single sample in a study of blood T cell repertoires in COVID-19. The table came from immunoSEQ multiplex PCR; TCRdb's copy has only in-frame clones and leaves some out. The sample includes 150,000 to 200,000 clones, approximately 90% seen only once; the top ten take roughly 25%. Sequences were obtained from peripheral blood. The receptors originated from a man in his 60s with acute or convalescent COVID-19.

The chain combines TRBV5-1 with TRBJ2-5; 10 nucleotides match TRBD1. Trimming cost V 0 bases and J 4 bases; bases outside gene matches: 3. This CDR3 contains 15 residues. Germline lookup yields CDR1 SGHRS and CDR2 YFSETQ. The DNA for the CDR3 is TGCGCCAGCAGCTTGGAGGGGACAGGGGCAGAGACCCAGTACTTC. Encoded protein: CASSLEGTGAETQYF.

The J gene is TRBJ2-1, the V gene TRBV7-2, with D possibly TRBD1 on 6 matching bases. This CDR3 contains 14 residues. The V gene lost 5 bases and the J gene lost 4 bases, with 12 bases spanning the gap. CDR1 and CDR2 from the germline V gene are SGHTA and FQGNSA. CDR3 DNA sequence: TGTGCCAGCAGCCAATACGGGACATACAATGAGCAGTTCTTC. Protein product: CASSQYGTYNEQFF. The complete variable domain, with remaining parts taken from reference TRBV7-2 and TRBJ2-1, reads GAGVSQSPSNKVTEKGKDVELRCDPISGHTALYWYRQSLGQGLEFLIYFQGNSAPDKSGLPSDRFSAERTGGSVSTLTIQRTQQEDSAVYLCASSQYGTYNEQFFGPGTRLTVL.

The chain employs TRBV4-3 and TRBJ1-1, with D maybe TRBD1 (5 bases). CDR1 is LGHNA and CDR2 is YSLEER in the germline V gene. V lost 3 bases and J lost 2, with 19 bases in between. The length of the CDR3 is 17 residues. The DNA of the CDR3 is TGCGCCAGCAGCCAGTATGCAACAGGCAATTCCAACACTGAAGCTTTCTTT. This codes for CASSQYATGNSNTEAFF.

The rearrangement uses TRBV6-2 or TRBV6-3 and TRBJ2-3; D is uncertain. The CDR3 has 13 amino acids. Trimming left V 4 bases short and J 2 bases short, with 7 bases between. Germline V lookup: CDR1 MNHEY, CDR2 SVGEGT. CDR3 in DNA: TGTGCCAGCAGTTCGAGCACCACAGATACGCAGTATTTT. It yields the protein CASSSSTTDTQYF.

The chain couples TRBV28 to TRBJ1-3; D is unresolved. This CDR3 region has 14 residues. The germline V and J ends were trimmed by 2 bases and 3 bases, with 8 bases remaining between them. Looked up from germline, CDR1 is MDHEN and CDR2 is SYDVKM. The CDR3 is CASSLEAIGNTIYF. For the CDR3, the DNA is TGTGCCAGCAGTTTAGAGGCAATTGGAAACACCATATATTTT.

V gene TRBV5-5 combines with J gene TRBJ2-1, with 7 bases aligning to TRBD1. The CDR3 spans 13 residues. Germline CDR1 SGHKS, CDR2 YYEKEE (reference sequence). Trimming cost V 1 base and J 5 bases; bases outside gene matches: 0. The CDR3, as DNA: TGTGCCAGCAGCTTGACAGGGGACAATGAGCAGTTCTTC. This gives the protein CASSLTGDNEQFF.

This chain uses TRBV6-5 with TRBJ2-5; TRBD1 agrees at 7 bases. With V trimmed by 6 bases and J by 5 bases, 12 bases remained unmatched. This CDR3 is 15 amino acids long. Germline-derived CDR1 and CDR2 are MNHEY and SVGAGI. The CDR3 region has the DNA TGTGCCAGCAGACCTCGAATAGGGGGCCTCGAGACCCAGTACTTC. It encodes CASRPRIGGLETQYF.

This clone was counted between two and nine times. Within the sample, other DNA sequences also encode this same CDR3. The V and J genes are TRBV9 and TRBJ1-1; D is uncertain. Germline loops: CDR1 SGDLS, CDR2 YYNGEE. This CDR3 spans 13 amino acids. Trimming removed 0 bases from V and 0 bases from J, with 3 bases in between. CDR3 sequence: CASSVALNTEAFF. The CDR3 DNA is TGTGCCAGCAGCGTAGCTTTGAACACTGAAGCTTTCTTT.